The 2 T cell receptor beta chains reported below all come from one sample, sequenced in a study of blood T cell repertoires in COVID-19. Method: immunoSEQ multiplex PCR; TCRdb's copy keeps in-frame clones and lacks some. The data show about 300,000 clones, with around 90% seen just once and about 5.2% held by the top ten. The sample was PBMCs or T cells enriched from blood (not recorded which). These receptors were collected from a man aged 60 to 75 who had recovered from COVID-19.

V usage is TRBV5-6 and J usage is TRBJ1-5; unclear D gene. The germline CDR1 and CDR2 sequences are SGHDT and YYEEEE. Trimming pared 1 base from V and 3 bases from J, leaving 14 bases between. The CDR3 consists of 16 residues. The CDR3 region has the DNA TGTGCCAGCAGCTTGTATGGCAGTACAACCAATCAGCCCCAGCATTTT. It translates to CASSLYGSTTNQPQHF.

The rearrangement links TRBV7-3 to TRBJ2-7, with 10 positions matching TRBD2. Trimming removed 4 bases from V and 5 bases from J; junction bases left unmatched: 8. Germline V gene data show CDR1 as SGHTA and CDR2 as FQGTGA. This CDR3 spans 15 amino acids. CDR3 nucleotide sequence: TGTGCCAGCAGCTCGGTAGCGGGAGGAATTAACGAGCAGTACTTC. It encodes CASSSVAGGINEQYF.